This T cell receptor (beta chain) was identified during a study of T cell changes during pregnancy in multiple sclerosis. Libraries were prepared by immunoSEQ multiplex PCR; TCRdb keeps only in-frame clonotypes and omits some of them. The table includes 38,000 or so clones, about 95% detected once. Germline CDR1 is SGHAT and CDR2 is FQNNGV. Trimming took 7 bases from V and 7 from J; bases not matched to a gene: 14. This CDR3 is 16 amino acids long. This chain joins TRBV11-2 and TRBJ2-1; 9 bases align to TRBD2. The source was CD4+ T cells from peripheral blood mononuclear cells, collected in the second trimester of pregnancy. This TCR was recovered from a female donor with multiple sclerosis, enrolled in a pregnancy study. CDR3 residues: CASIKTPGTSLNEQFF. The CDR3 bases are TGTGCCAGCATTAAAACCCCCGGGACTAGCTTGAATGAGCAGTTCTTC.